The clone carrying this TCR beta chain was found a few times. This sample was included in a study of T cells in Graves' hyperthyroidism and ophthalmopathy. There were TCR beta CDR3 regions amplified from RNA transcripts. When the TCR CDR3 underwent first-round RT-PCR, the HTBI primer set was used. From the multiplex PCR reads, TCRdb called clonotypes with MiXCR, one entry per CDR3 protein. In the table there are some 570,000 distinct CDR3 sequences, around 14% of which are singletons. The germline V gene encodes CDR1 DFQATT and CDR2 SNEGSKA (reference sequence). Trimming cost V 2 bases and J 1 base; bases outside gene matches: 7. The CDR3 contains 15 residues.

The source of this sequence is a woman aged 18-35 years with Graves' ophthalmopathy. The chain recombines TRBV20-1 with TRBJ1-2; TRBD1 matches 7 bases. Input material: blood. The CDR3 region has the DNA TGCAGTGCTAGACAACAGGGGATTAGTAACTATGGCTACACCTTC. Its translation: CSARQQGISNYGYTF.